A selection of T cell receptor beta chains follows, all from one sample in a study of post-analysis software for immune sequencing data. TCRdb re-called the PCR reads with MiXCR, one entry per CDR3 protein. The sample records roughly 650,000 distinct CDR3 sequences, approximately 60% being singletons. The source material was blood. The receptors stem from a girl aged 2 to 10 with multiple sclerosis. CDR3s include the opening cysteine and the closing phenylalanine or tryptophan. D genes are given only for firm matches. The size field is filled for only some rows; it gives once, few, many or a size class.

CDR3: CASSLEVAGGYNEQFF
DNA: TGCGCCAGCAGCTTGGAAGTAGCGGGGGGTTACAATGAGCAGTTCTTC
size: few
V: TRBV5-1
D: TRBD2
J: TRBJ2-1

CDR3: CSARSGLAGVFEQYF
DNA: TGCAGTGCTAGGTCTGGACTAGCGGGAGTTTTCGAGCAGTACTTC
size: few
V: TRBV20-1
D: TRBD2
J: TRBJ2-7

CDR3: CATRLAGGYEQYF
DNA: TGTGCCACTAGACTAGCGGGAGGCTACGAGCAGTACTTC
size: few
V: TRBV6-5
D: TRBD2
J: TRBJ2-7

CDR3: CASSRGGLLDGYTF
DNA: TGTGCCAGCAGTCGTGGGGGCCTTTTGGATGGCTACACCTTC
size: -
V: TRBV7-9
D: -
J: TRBJ1-2

CDR3: CSAIPGLAGERFMYEQFF
DNA: TGCAGTGCTATCCCGGGACTAGCGGGAGAAAGGTTTATGTATGAGCAGTTCTTC
size: -
V: TRBV20-1
D: TRBD2
J: TRBJ2-1

CDR3: CASSLRSPVGGRHTDTQYF
DNA: TGTGCCAGCAGTTTGAGGTCCCCTGTCGGGGGCCGACACACAGATACGCAGTATTTT
size: -
V: TRBV27
D: -
J: TRBJ2-3

CDR3: CATSDITSLQEIQYF
DNA: TGTGCCACCAGTGACATCACTAGCCTCCAAGAGATCCAGTACTTC
size: -
V: TRBV24-1
D: -
J: TRBJ2-5

CDR3: CASSYPAGEQFF
DNA: TGTGCCAGCAGTTACCCCGCGGGTGAGCAGTTCTTC
size: -
V: TRBV6-5
D: -
J: TRBJ2-1

CDR3: CSARDWRENTDTQYF
DNA: TGCAGTGCTAGAGACTGGCGGGAGAACACAGATACGCAGTATTTT
size: -
V: TRBV20-1
D: TRBD2
J: TRBJ2-3

CDR3: CASSHVLGEAFF
DNA: TGTGCCAGCAGCCACGTTCTAGGGGAAGCTTTCTTT
size: -
V: TRBV14
D: -
J: TRBJ1-1

CDR3: CASSYDFSREETQYF
DNA: TGTGCCAGCAGTTACGACTTTTCTAGGGAGGAGACCCAGTACTTC
size: -
V: TRBV6-5
D: -
J: TRBJ2-5

CDR3: CASSLMIRTDTQYF
DNA: TGTGCCAGCAGTTTAATGATCCGGACAGATACGCAGTATTTT
size: -
V: TRBV27
D: -
J: TRBJ2-3

CDR3: CSVDTGGGTGELFF
DNA: TGCAGCGTTGATACTGGGGGTGGGACCGGGGAGCTGTTTTTT
size: -
V: TRBV29-1
D: -
J: TRBJ2-2

CDR3: CASSSRTGVTDTQYF
DNA: TGTGCCAGCAGTTCAAGGACAGGGGTCACAGATACGCAGTATTTT
size: few
V: TRBV12-3/TRBV12-4
D: TRBD1
J: TRBJ2-3

CDR3: CATSRDPGPTQRFF
DNA: TGTGCCACCAGCAGAGATCCGGGACCCACCCAGCGGTTCTTC
size: -
V: TRBV15
D: -
J: TRBJ2-1

CDR3: CSARPVASGTYEQYF
DNA: TGCAGTGCCAGGCCGGTGGCTAGCGGGACCTACGAGCAGTACTTC
size: -
V: TRBV20-1
D: TRBD2
J: TRBJ2-7

CDR3: CSARMGPAYNEQFF
DNA: TGCAGTGCTAGAATGGGGCCAGCCTACAATGAGCAGTTCTTC
size: -
V: TRBV20-1
D: -
J: TRBJ2-1

CDR3: CSARDGLAGGHEQFF
DNA: TGCAGTGCTAGAGATGGACTAGCGGGAGGCCATGAGCAGTTCTTC
size: -
V: TRBV20-1
D: TRBD2
J: TRBJ2-1

CDR3: CSVESAAGNLPYEQYF
DNA: TGCAGCGTTGAAAGCGCCGCCGGCAATCTCCCCTACGAGCAGTACTTC
size: few
V: TRBV29-1
D: -
J: TRBJ2-7

CDR3: CASSLYQGETDTQYF
DNA: TGCGCCAGCAGCTTGTACCAGGGGGAAACAGATACGCAGTATTTT
size: -
V: TRBV5-1
D: TRBD1
J: TRBJ2-3

CDR3: CAIRNGTVNTEAFF
DNA: TGTGCCATCAGGAACGGAACAGTGAACACTGAAGCTTTCTTT
size: few
V: TRBV10-3
D: -
J: TRBJ1-1

CDR3: CSVAGTVQETQYF
DNA: TGCAGCGTTGCTGGGACAGTCCAAGAGACCCAGTACTTC
size: -
V: TRBV29-1
D: TRBD1
J: TRBJ2-5

CDR3: CASSSSQGELANEQFF
DNA: TGTGCCAGCAGTTCATCTCAGGGGGAGCTCGCCAATGAGCAGTTCTTC
size: -
V: TRBV6-5
D: TRBD1
J: TRBJ2-1

CDR3: CASSLLWDSNNEQFF
DNA: TGCGCCAGCAGCTTGCTATGGGACAGCAACAATGAGCAGTTCTTC
size: -
V: TRBV5-1
D: TRBD1
J: TRBJ2-1

CDR3: CASSGLSGTNSYEQYF
DNA: TGTGCCAGCAGTGGTCTTAGCGGGACTAACTCCTACGAGCAGTACTTC
size: -
V: TRBV6-1
D: TRBD2
J: TRBJ2-7

CDR3: CSARGGEGVTETQYF
DNA: TGCAGTGCCAGGGGGGGAGAGGGGGTAACGGAGACCCAGTACTTC
size: -
V: TRBV20-1
D: -
J: TRBJ2-5

CDR3: CASSYLASGRGNEQFF
DNA: TGTGCCAGCAGTTACCTGGCGAGCGGGAGGGGTAATGAGCAGTTCTTC
size: -
V: TRBV6-6
D: TRBD2
J: TRBJ2-1

CDR3: CSVGAGTGELFF
DNA: TGCAGCGTTGGGGCAGGCACCGGGGAGCTGTTTTTT
size: -
V: TRBV29-1
D: -
J: TRBJ2-2

CDR3: CASSVGGQGQPQHF
DNA: TGTGCCAGCAGCGTAGGGGGGCAGGGTCAGCCCCAGCATTTT
size: few
V: TRBV9
D: -
J: TRBJ1-5

CDR3: CASSLEGRSSYDEQFF
DNA: TGTGCCAGCAGCTTGGAGGGACGGAGCTCCTACGATGAGCAGTTCTTC
size: -
V: TRBV7-6
D: -
J: TRBJ2-1

CDR3: CASSLSGAGYNEQFF
DNA: TGTGCCAGCAGCTTATCGGGGGCCGGGTACAATGAGCAGTTCTTC
size: few
V: TRBV11-2
D: -
J: TRBJ2-1

CDR3: CSVGGVPYNEQFF
DNA: TGCAGCGTTGGTGGGGTCCCGTACAATGAGCAGTTCTTC
size: many
V: TRBV29-1
D: -
J: TRBJ2-1

CDR3: CASSQDLDAGGRGTSGRNEQFF
DNA: TGCGCCAGCAGCCAAGATTTGGACGCAGGTGGTCGAGGGACTAGCGGGAGGAATGAGCAGTTCTTC
size: -
V: TRBV4-1
D: TRBD2
J: TRBJ2-1

CDR3: CATSRGAYYGYTF
DNA: TGTGCCACCTCGAGGGGGGCGTACTATGGCTACACCTTC
size: -
V: TRBV12-3/TRBV12-4
D: -
J: TRBJ1-2

CDR3: CASSLNWGTGVVGSSYEQYF
DNA: TGTGCCAGCAGCTTAAATTGGGGGACAGGGGTCGTCGGAAGCTCCTACGAGCAGTACTTC
size: few
V: TRBV7-8
D: TRBD1
J: TRBJ2-7

CDR3: CASSPKKGQGRTEAFF
DNA: TGCGCCAGCAGCCCCAAAAAGGGACAGGGGAGGACTGAAGCTTTCTTT
size: -
V: TRBV4-1
D: TRBD1
J: TRBJ1-1

CDR3: CASRVTGVPVYEQYF
DNA: TGTGCCAGCAGGGTGACAGGGGTACCGGTGTACGAGCAGTACTTC
size: few
V: TRBV27
D: TRBD1
J: TRBJ2-7

CDR3: CASSQTLQNNSPLHF
DNA: TGTGCCAGCAGCCAGACTTTACAGAATAATTCACCCCTCCACTTT
size: -
V: TRBV5-6
D: -
J: TRBJ1-6

CDR3: CASSSSGSRDTQYF
DNA: TGTGCCAGCAGCTCGAGCGGGAGCCGGGATACGCAGTATTTT
size: -
V: TRBV7-9
D: TRBD2
J: TRBJ2-3

CDR3: CASSYRSGQGASLEQFF
DNA: TGCGCCAGCAGCTACCGATCGGGACAGGGGGCTAGTCTTGAGCAGTTCTTC
size: -
V: TRBV5-1
D: TRBD1
J: TRBJ2-1

CDR3: CASSLLPINSPLHF
DNA: TGTGCCAGCAGTCTCCTTCCTATAAATTCACCCCTCCACTTT
size: once
V: TRBV12-3/TRBV12-4
D: -
J: TRBJ1-6

CDR3: CSALTGLNQPQHF
DNA: TGCAGTGCTCTGACAGGGCTAAATCAGCCCCAGCATTTT
size: -
V: TRBV20-1
D: TRBD1
J: TRBJ1-5

CDR3: CSVDGGQDPEKLFF
DNA: TGCAGCGTTGACGGGGGGCAGGACCCAGAAAAACTGTTTTTT
size: -
V: TRBV29-1
D: -
J: TRBJ1-4

CDR3: CTSSTDPNPGTDTQYF
DNA: TGCACCAGCAGCACGGACCCCAATCCGGGCACAGATACGCAGTATTTT
size: -
V: TRBV5-1
D: -
J: TRBJ2-3

CDR3: CASSQGPGQGNYGYTF
DNA: TGCGCCAGCAGCCAAGGCCCGGGACAGGGGAACTATGGCTACACCTTC
size: -
V: TRBV4-1
D: TRBD1
J: TRBJ1-2

CDR3: CASSPSGDSGDTQYF
DNA: TGTGCCAGCAGTCCAAGCGGGGACTCAGGAGATACGCAGTATTTT
size: once
V: TRBV13
D: TRBD2
J: TRBJ2-3

CDR3: CASSETSVAQPQHF
DNA: TGCGCCAGCAGTGAGACGTCAGTCGCTCAGCCCCAGCATTTT
size: -
V: TRBV10-2
D: -
J: TRBJ1-5

CDR3: CASSWDGTKNIQYF
DNA: TGCGCCAGCAGCTGGGACGGGACCAAAAACATTCAGTACTTC
size: -
V: TRBV5-1
D: -
J: TRBJ2-4

CDR3: CSARDQGTKNIQYF
DNA: TGCAGTGCTAGAGATCAGGGAACCAAAAACATTCAGTACTTC
size: -
V: TRBV20-1
D: -
J: TRBJ2-4